This note documents a single TCR beta chain sequence. Its matching antigen is unknown. Germline values: CDR1 SQVTM, CDR2 ANQGSEA. This CDR3 region has 13 residues. The trim removed 7 bases at V and 5 bases at J, leaving 8 bases unmatched. This specimen comes from a study of shared clonotypes between healthy human individuals. Study-level points and caveats: Incompleteness in sorted-subset sequencing, despite large depth, was shown by rarefaction.

The authors divided CD4+ cells into CD45RA+ naive and CD45RA-negative memory subsets. Sequenced by immunoSEQ multiplex PCR; TCRdb stores in-frame clones only, minus some. The data show some 2.1 million clones, 85% to 95% seen once. Sequenced: naive CD4+ T cells sorted from blood. As to subset: CD45RA+ positively selected. The chain uses TRBV29-1 and TRBJ2-5; 9 positions match TRBD1. The TCR originated in a man between 18 and 35 years old in good health. The CDR3 loop is CSGITGGSETQYF. CDR3 sequence (DNA): TGCAGCGGGATAACAGGGGGCAGCGAGACCCAGTACTTC. Using reference TRBV29-1 and TRBJ2-5 for the parts outside the CDR3, the full variable domain is SAVISQKPSRDICQRGTSLTIQCQVDSQVTMMFWYRQQPGQSLTLIATANQGSEATYESGFVIDKFPISRPNLTFSTLTVSNMSPEDSSIYLCSGITGGSETQYFGPGTRLLVL.